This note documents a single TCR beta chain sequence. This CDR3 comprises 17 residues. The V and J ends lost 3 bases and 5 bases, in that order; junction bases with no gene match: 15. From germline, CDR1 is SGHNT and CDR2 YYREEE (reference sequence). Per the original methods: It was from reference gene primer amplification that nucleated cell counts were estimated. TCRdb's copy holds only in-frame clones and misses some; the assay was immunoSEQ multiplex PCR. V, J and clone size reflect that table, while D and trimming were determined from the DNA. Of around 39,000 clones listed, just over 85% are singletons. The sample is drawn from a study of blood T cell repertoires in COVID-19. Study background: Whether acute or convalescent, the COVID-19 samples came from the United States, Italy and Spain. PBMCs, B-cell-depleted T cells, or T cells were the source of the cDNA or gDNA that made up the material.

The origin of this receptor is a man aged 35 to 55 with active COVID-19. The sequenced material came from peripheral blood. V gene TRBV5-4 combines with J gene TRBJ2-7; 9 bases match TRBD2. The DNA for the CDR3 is TGTGCCAGCAGCTCTAGGCCTAGCGGGGCTGGCCTCGACGAGCAGTACTTC. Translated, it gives CASSSRPSGAGLDEQYF.